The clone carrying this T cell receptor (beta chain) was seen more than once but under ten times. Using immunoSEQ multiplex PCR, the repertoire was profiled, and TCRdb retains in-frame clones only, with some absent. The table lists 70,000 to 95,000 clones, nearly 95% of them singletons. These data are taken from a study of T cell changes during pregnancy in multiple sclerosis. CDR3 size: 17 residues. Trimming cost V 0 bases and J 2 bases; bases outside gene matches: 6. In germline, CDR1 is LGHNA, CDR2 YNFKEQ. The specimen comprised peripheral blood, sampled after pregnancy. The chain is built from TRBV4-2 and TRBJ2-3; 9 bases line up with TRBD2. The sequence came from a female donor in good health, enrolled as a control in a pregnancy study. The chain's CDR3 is CASSQDVPSGNTDTQYF. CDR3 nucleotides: TGTGCCAGCAGCCAAGATGTGCCTAGCGGGAACACAGATACGCAGTATTTT.